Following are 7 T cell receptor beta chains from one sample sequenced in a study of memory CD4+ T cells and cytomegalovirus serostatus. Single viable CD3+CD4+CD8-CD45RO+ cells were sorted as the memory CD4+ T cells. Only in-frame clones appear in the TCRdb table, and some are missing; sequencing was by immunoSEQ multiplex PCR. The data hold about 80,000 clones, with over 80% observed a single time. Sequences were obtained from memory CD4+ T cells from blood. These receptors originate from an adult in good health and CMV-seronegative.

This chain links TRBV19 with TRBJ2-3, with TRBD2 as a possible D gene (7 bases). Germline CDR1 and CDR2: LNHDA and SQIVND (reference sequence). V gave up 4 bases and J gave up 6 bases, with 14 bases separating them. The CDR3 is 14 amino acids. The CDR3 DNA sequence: TGTGCCAGTAGTAGGGGGGGGCCTGGGGATACGCAGTATTTT. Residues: CASSRGGPGDTQYF. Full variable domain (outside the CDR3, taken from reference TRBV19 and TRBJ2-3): DGGITQSPKYLFRKEGQNVTLSCEQNLNHDAMYWYRQDPGQGLRLIYYSQIVNDFQKGDIAEGYSVSREKKESFPLTVTSAQKNPTAFYLCASSRGGPGDTQYFGPGTRLTVL.

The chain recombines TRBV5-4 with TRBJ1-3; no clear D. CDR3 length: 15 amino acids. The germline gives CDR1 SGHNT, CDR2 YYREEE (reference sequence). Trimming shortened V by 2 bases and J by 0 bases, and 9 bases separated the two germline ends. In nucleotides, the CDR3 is TGTGCCAGCAGCTTAACGGCAGCCTCTGGAAACACCATATATTTT. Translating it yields CASSLTAASGNTIYF.

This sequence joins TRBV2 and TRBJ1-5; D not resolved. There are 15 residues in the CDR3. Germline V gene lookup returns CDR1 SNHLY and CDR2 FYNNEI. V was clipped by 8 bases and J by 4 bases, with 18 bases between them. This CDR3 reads CASRVRARGNQPQHF. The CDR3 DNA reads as TGTGCCAGCCGTGTCCGGGCCCGTGGGAATCAGCCCCAGCATTTT.

The CDR3 here is CASSQAPPGQVFYGYTF. CDR3 coding DNA: TGTGCCAGCAGCCAAGCCCCCCCCGGACAGGTCTTCTATGGCTACACCTTC. The chain carries TRBV4-2 and TRBJ1-2; 7 nucleotides match TRBD1. V was pared by 1 base and J by 4 bases, with 12 bases of the junction left unmatched. The CDR3 sequence is 17 residues long. Germline CDR1 and CDR2: LGHNA and YNFKEQ.

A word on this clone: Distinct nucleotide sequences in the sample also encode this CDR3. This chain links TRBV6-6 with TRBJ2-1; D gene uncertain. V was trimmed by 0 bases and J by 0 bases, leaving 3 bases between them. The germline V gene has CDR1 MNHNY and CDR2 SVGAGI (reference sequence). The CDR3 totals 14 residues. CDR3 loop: CASSYSSSYNEQFF. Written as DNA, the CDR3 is TGTGCCAGCAGTTACTCGAGCTCCTACAATGAGCAGTTCTTC.

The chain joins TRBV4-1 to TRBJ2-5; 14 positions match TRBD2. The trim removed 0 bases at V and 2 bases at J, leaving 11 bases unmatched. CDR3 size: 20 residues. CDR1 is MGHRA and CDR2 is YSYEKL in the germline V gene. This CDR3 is CASSQDPRLAGGSPQETQYF. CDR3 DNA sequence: TGCGCCAGCAGCCAAGACCCCCGACTAGCGGGGGGGAGTCCTCAAGAGACCCAGTACTTC.

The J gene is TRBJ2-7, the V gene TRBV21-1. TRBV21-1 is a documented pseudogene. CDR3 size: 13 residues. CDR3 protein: CASSEGENYEQYF. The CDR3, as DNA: TGTGCCAGCAGCGAAGGGGAAAACTACGAGCAGTACTTC.